This TCR beta chain was retrieved from a study of blood T cell repertoires in COVID-19. Study background: Samples of COVID-19 (acute and convalescent) were obtained from the United States, Italy and Spain. In each case, the material was cDNA or gDNA derived from T cells, B-cell-depleted T cells, or PBMCs.

CDR1 MGHRA and CDR2 YSYEKL come from the germline V gene. This CDR3 has 11 residues. Trimming left V 1 base short and J 7 bases short, with 2 bases between. Patients at the Seattle site were enrolled during active infection and followed longitudinally. Original methodology: Nucleated cell number was recorded as an estimate derived from reference gene primer amplification. TCRdb's table, derived via immunoSEQ multiplex PCR, lists solely in-frame clones and lacks some. V and J calls plus clone size are reproduced from that table; the DNA served to infer D and trimming. The sample shows about 49,000 clones, more than 85% of them seen only once.

This rearrangement joins TRBV4-1 to TRBJ2-1; D not certain. The receptor's source is a man in his sixties with COVID-19, enrolled during active disease. Input material: peripheral blood. The DNA of the CDR3 is TGCGCCAGCAGCCAAGTAAATGAGCAGTTCTTC. This gives the protein CASSQVNEQFF.